One sample yielded the 5 T cell receptor beta chains listed below, sequenced in a study of beta chain features in type 1 diabetes. Study-wide points: Shortening of TCRB CDR3s, moderate but significant, appeared in all four CD4+ subsets of Type 1 diabetes patients.

Expressed TCRB transcripts were sequenced because the entire RNA isolate underwent reverse transcription. The repertoire was sequenced with immunoSEQ multiplex PCR; TCRdb's copy has only in-frame clones and lacks some. The table includes 150,000 or so clones, around 63% detected once. The antigens for these receptors are not known. Input material: naive CD4+ T cells from blood. The receptor source for this set is a man aged 25 to 40 with type 1 diabetes.

This chain joins TRBV30 and TRBJ1-2; D is unclear. Deletions cut 1 base from V and 4 bases from J, with 13 bases between. Germline V gene lookup returns CDR1 GTSNPN and CDR2 SVGIG (reference sequence). This CDR3 region has 14 residues. CDR3 nucleotides: TGTGCCTGGAGTGAGTCGGCCACCCTCTATGGCTACACCTTC. Its translation: CAWSESATLYGYTF.

This clone was seen once. The rearrangement uses TRBV28 and TRBJ1-5; D gene uncertain. This CDR3 is built from 13 residues. From germline, CDR1 is MDHEN and CDR2 SYDVKM. The V and J ends lost 7 bases and 5 bases respectively, with 12 bases between them. This chain's CDR3 is CASKSGEHQPQHF. DNA for the CDR3: TGTGCCAGCAAATCTGGGGAGCATCAGCCCCAGCATTTT.

CDR3: CASRGNDNEQFF. The CDR3 DNA sequence: TGTGCCAGCAGAGGGAATGATAATGAGCAGTTCTTC. The chain couples TRBV2 to TRBJ2-1; D is ambiguous. The CDR3 spans 12 residues. Germline CDR1 is SNHLY and CDR2 is FYNNEI. Trimming cost V 6 bases and J 7 bases, with 10 bases left between them.

This sequence joins TRBV4-1 and TRBJ2-3, with D unresolved. CDR1 and CDR2 (germline): MGHRA, YSYEKL. The CDR3 extends over 15 amino acids. Trimming took off 4 bases at V and 1 base at J, with 12 bases between the two ends. CDR3 protein: CASSLDSGGTDTQYF. CDR3 in DNA: TGCGCCAGCAGCCTCGACTCTGGAGGCACAGATACGCAGTATTTT.

A few counts support this clone. This sequence joins TRBV29-1 and TRBJ1-1; a possible D gene is TRBD1 (6 bases). Germline V CDR1 and CDR2: SQVTM, ANQGSEA. This CDR3 comprises 10 residues. CDR3 DNA: TGCACAGGGGCAGAGACTGAAGCTTTCTTT. This codes for CTGAETEAFF.